This TCR beta chain was sequenced in a study of cytomegalovirus exposure and HLA in healthy donors. Study as a whole: Of the donors genotyped, about 390 in all, 75% to 85% fell in the Caucasian-associated ancestry cluster.

Whole-study findings and limits: TCR beta sequences reportedly predicted most subjects' HLA-A and HLA-B alleles accurately. For cytomegalovirus status, the classifier reportedly gave diagnoses with high specificity and sensitivity. Analyzed later, most CMV-associated TCR beta chains appeared HLA-restricted.

V was pared by 4 bases and J by 1 base, with 4 bases of the junction left unmatched. This CDR3 has 15 residues. Germline CDR1 reads SGHRS; CDR2 reads YFSETQ. A multiplex PCR was run with 60 Vbeta primers and 13 Jbeta primers. Sequencing was performed with immunoSEQ multiplex PCR; in TCRdb, only in-frame clones are kept and a portion is missing. The table shows fewer than 200,000 clones, with 76% occurring only once. A note on this clone: Its target is unknown.

Input material: PBMCs. The TCR comes from a female donor in good health and CMV-seronegative. The chain carries TRBV5-1 and TRBJ2-2, with TRBD1 matching over 7 bases. CDR3 protein: CASSPGTVNTGELFF. In DNA, the CDR3 is TGCGCCAGCAGCCCCGGGACAGTGAACACCGGGGAGCTGTTTTTT. Full variable domain (rest looked up from reference TRBV5-1 and TRBJ2-2): KAGVTQTPRYLIKTRGQQVTLSCSPISGHRSVSWYQQTPGQGLQFLFEYFSETQRNKGNFPGRFSGRQFSNSRSEMNVSTLELGDSALYLCASSPGTVNTGELFFGEGSRLTVL.